This T cell receptor (beta chain) comes out of a study of OX40 agonist ivuxolimab in advanced cancers. For the study at large: Patients enrolled in dose escalation were diagnosed with hepatocellular carcinoma, melanoma, renal cell or head and neck cancer. The group had a mean age of about 65 years, ranged from about 20 to 85, and was 82.7% male.

This table comes from immunoSEQ multiplex PCR, and its TCRdb copy is limited to in-frame clones, with some not included. The data contain 55,000 to 70,000 clones, less than 90% of them singletons. Trimming removed 10 bases from V and 4 bases from J; junction bases left unmatched: 9. The CDR3 consists of 14 residues. Germline V gives CDR1 MDHEN, CDR2 SYDVKM. This clone was detected once. This TCR was recovered from an adult with an advanced solid tumor such as melanoma, head and neck, liver or kidney cancer. This sequence joins TRBV28 and TRBJ2-3; 9 bases match TRBD2. The sample consisted of CD4+ or CD8+ T cells sorted from blood, taken in a trial of the OX40 agonist ivuxolimab. The CDR3 loop reads CATGAGGLPDTQYF. The CDR3 nucleotides are TGTGCCACCGGGGCGGGGGGGCTTCCAGATACGCAGTATTTT.